These 15 T cell receptor beta chains share one sample of origin, sequenced in a study of blood T cell repertoires in COVID-19 (TCRdb year 2020). To prepare the library, the immunoSEQ multiplex PCR assay was applied. TCRdb mirrors the immuneACCESS table, restricted to in-frame sequences. Some clones are absent from its copies; in checked studies, under half trace to an unresolved V gene, and the reason for the others is unknown. The sample data list about 200,000 clones, and approximately 79% of these were observed just once. Around 5.5% of the sample rests with the top ten. Specimen: PBMCs or T cells enriched from blood (not recorded which). Receptors originate from an older woman with acute COVID-19.

This clone was picked up one time. This rearrangement joins TRBV9 to TRBJ2-2; D remains ambiguous. V was shortened by 4 bases and J by 3 bases, with 7 bases between the two germline ends. Germline values: CDR1 SGDLS, CDR2 YYNGEE. The CDR3 is 13 residues long. CDR3 region: CASSPPDTGELFF. DNA of the CDR3: TGTGCCAGCAGCCCGCCAGACACCGGGGAGCTGTTTTTT.

The chain employs TRBV27 and TRBJ2-1; 10 bases line up with TRBD2. The germline V gene encodes CDR1 MNHEY and CDR2 SMNVEV (reference sequence). V lost 6 bases to trimming and J lost 1 base; unmatched junction nucleotides: 3. This CDR3 contains 15 residues. The CDR3 nucleotides read TGTGCCAGCAGGGTTAGCGGGGGGTCCTACAATGAGCAGTTCTTC. This gives the protein CASRVSGGSYNEQFF.

The V gene is TRBV28, the J gene TRBJ2-7, with 8 bases fitting TRBD1. V trimming: 5 bases; J trimming: 0 bases; junction bases outside the gene matches: 3. This CDR3 spans 14 amino acids. CDR1 and CDR2 from the germline V gene are MDHEN and SYDVKM. CDR3 nucleotides: TGTGCCAGCAGTGGGACAGGATACTCCTACGAGCAGTACGTC. It codes for CASSGTGYSYEQYV.

The rearrangement joins TRBV30 to TRBJ1-4; no reliable D call. Germline lookup yields CDR1 GTSNPN and CDR2 SVGIG (reference sequence). The CDR3 spans 15 residues. V was pared by 5 bases and J by 0 bases, with 13 bases between. CDR3 sequence: CAWGSDAATNEKLFF. CDR3 DNA: TGTGCCTGGGGGAGCGACGCAGCAACTAATGAAAAACTGTTTTTT.

The CDR3: CASSRPGDQETQYF. DNA for the CDR3: TGCGCCAGCAGCCGACCCGGAGACCAAGAGACCCAGTACTTC. V and J are TRBV5-1 and TRBJ2-5; D remains ambiguous. Trimming shortened V by 4 bases and J by 0 bases, and 10 bases separated the two germline ends. Germline-derived CDR1 and CDR2 are SGHRS and YFSETQ. The CDR3 contains 14 residues.

The chain combines TRBV9 with TRBJ1-6; weak D call: TRBD1 (6 bases). Trimming removed 2 bases from V and 9 bases from J, with 12 bases in between. The CDR3 is 14 residues long. Germline V gene lookup returns CDR1 SGDLS and CDR2 YYNGEE. In nucleotides, the CDR3 is TGTGCCAGCAGCGTGGTGCAGGGGATTTCACCCCTCCACTTT. It specifies CASSVVQGISPLHF.

This clone was detected once. The genes are TRBV5-1 and TRBJ2-1, with 9 bases identical to TRBD2. V trimming: 4 bases; J trimming: 4 bases; junction bases outside the gene matches: 9. This CDR3 region has 16 residues. Per germline, CDR1 SGHRS and CDR2 YFSETQ. In DNA form, the CDR3 reads TGCGCCAGCAGCCCGGTGACTAGCGGCCCTTACAATGAGCAGTTCTTC. It codes for CASSPVTSGPYNEQFF.

This chain joins TRBV10-3 and TRBJ1-1; 7 nucleotides agree with TRBD1. Germline CDR1 is ENHRY and CDR2 is SYGVKD. Trimming at V came to 6 bases and at J to 0 bases, leaving 7 bases not matched to a gene. The CDR3 runs to 15 residues. CDR3 sequence: CAIRGSGTVNTEAFF. The CDR3, as DNA: TGTGCCATCAGGGGTTCGGGGACAGTGAACACTGAAGCTTTCTTT.

In this sample, this clone turned up a few times. The chain links TRBV10-1 to TRBJ2-7; unclear D gene. There are 14 residues in the CDR3. The V end was cut by 0 bases, the J end by 2 bases, with 8 bases between. The germline V gene has CDR1 WNHNN and CDR2 SYGVQD (reference sequence). CDR3 in amino acids: CASSESNLPYEQYF. The CDR3 DNA follows: TGCGCCAGCAGTGAGTCGAACTTACCCTACGAGCAGTACTTC.

J is TRBJ1-2 and V is TRBV6-5; 10 bases fit TRBD1. V lost 4 bases, J lost 3 bases, and 5 bases stayed unmatched. CDR3 length equals 15 residues. The germline V gene encodes CDR1 MNHEY and CDR2 SVGAGI. For the CDR3, the DNA is TGTGCCAGCAGTTCCGGGACAGGGGATCACTATGGCTACACCTTC. This encodes CASSSGTGDHYGYTF.

The chain uses TRBV5-1 and TRBJ1-1; D is perhaps TRBD1 (5 bases). V was shortened by 0 bases and J by 7 bases, with 10 bases between the two germline ends. The CDR3 length is 13 residues. Germline loops: CDR1 SGHRS, CDR2 YFSETQ. The CDR3 here is CASSLDIGGEAFF. DNA of the CDR3: TGCGCCAGCAGCTTGGATATCGGGGGTGAAGCTTTCTTT.

The V gene is TRBV6-5, the J gene TRBJ2-1, with D perhaps TRBD2 (6 bases). This CDR3 contains 14 residues. Germline assignment: CDR1 MNHEY and CDR2 SVGAGI. Trimming removed 10 bases from V and 2 bases from J, with 15 bases in between. The CDR3 spells CATLVAGTYNEQFF. In nucleotides, the CDR3 is TGTGCCACCCTTGTGGCGGGGACCTACAATGAGCAGTTCTTC.

V is TRBV11-2 and J is TRBJ1-6; D possibly corresponds to TRBD1 (6 bases). CDR3 length equals 15 residues. Deletions cut 5 bases from V and 5 bases from J, with 13 bases between. The germline CDR1 and CDR2 sequences are SGHAT and FQNNGV. CDR3 nucleotide sequence: TGTGCCAGCAGCCCTACAGGGTTTAATAATTCACCCCTCCACTTT. As protein: CASSPTGFNNSPLHF.

This clone showed up just once. The chain couples TRBV18 to TRBJ1-1, with D possibly TRBD1 on 6 matching bases. CDR3 size: 18 residues. Trimming shortened V by 3 bases and J by 4 bases, and 24 bases separated the two germline ends. The germline V gene has CDR1 KGHSH and CDR2 LQKENI. The CDR3 spells CASSPNRDTSLNPTEAFF. CDR3 nucleotide sequence: TGTGCCAGCTCACCCAACCGGGACACCTCCCTTAATCCCACTGAAGCTTTCTTT.

The genes are TRBV28 and TRBJ2-1; 13 nucleotides match TRBD2. From germline, CDR1 is MDHEN and CDR2 SYDVKM. This CDR3 is 19 amino acids long. After removal of 4 bases from V and 8 bases from J, the junction contained 17 bases not matched to a gene. The CDR3 DNA is TGTGCCAGCAGTTCGACCTGGACTAGCGGGAGCCCCAAAGCCGATGAGCAGTTCTTC. Translated, it gives CASSSTWTSGSPKADEQFF.